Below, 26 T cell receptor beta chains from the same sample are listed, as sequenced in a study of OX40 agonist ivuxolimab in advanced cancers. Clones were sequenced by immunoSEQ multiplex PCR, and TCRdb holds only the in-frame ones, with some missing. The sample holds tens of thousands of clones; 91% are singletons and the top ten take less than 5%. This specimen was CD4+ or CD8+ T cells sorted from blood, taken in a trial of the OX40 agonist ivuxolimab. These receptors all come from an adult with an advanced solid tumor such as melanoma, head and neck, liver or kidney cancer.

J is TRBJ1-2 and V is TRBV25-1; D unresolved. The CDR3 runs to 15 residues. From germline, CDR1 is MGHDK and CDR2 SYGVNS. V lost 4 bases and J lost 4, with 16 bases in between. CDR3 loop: CASSGEREGIYGYTF. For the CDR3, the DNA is TGTGCCAGCAGTGGCGAGAGGGAGGGAATCTATGGCTACACCTTC.

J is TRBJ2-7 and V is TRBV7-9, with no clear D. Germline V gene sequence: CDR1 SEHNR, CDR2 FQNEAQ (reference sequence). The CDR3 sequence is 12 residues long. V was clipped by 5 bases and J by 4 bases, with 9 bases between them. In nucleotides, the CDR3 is TGTGCCAGCAGCGACGACCGGTACGAGCAGTACTTC. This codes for CASSDDRYEQYF. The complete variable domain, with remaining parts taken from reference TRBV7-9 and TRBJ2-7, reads DTGVSQNPRHKITKRGQNVTFRCDPISEHNRLYWYRQTLGQGPEFLTYFQNEAQLEKSRLLSDRFSAERPKGSFSTLEIQRTEQGDSAMYLCASSDDRYEQYFGPGTRLTVT.

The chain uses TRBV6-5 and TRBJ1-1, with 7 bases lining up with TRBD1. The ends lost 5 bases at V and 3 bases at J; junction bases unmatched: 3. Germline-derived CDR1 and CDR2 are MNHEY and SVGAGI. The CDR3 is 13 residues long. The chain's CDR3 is CASSQQGYTEAFF. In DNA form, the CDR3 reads TGTGCCAGCAGTCAACAGGGGTACACTGAAGCTTTCTTT.

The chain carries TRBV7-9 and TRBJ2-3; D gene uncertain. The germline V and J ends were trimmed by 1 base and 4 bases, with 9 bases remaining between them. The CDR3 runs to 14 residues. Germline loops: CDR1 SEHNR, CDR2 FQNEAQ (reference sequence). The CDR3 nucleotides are TGTGCCAGCAGCTTAGTAGGTAGCCCAGATACGCAGTATTTT. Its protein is CASSLVGSPDTQYF.

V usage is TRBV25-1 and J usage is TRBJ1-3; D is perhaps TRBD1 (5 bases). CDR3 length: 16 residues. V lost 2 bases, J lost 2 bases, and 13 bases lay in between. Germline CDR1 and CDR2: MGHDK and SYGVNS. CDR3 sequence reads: CASSETGGGAGNTIYF. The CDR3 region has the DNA TGTGCCAGCAGTGAAACGGGTGGGGGGGCTGGAAACACCATATATTTT.

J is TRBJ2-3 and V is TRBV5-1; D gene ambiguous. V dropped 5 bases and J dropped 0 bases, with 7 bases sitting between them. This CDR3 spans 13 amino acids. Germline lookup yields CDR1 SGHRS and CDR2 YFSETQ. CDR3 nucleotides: TGCGCCAGCAGAACAACTAGCACAGATACGCAGTATTTT. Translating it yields CASRTTSTDTQYF.

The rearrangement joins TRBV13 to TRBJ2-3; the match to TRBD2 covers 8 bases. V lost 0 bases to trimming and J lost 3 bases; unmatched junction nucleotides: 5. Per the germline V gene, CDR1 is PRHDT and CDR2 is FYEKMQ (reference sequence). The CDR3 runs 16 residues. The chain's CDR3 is CASSLGREGRTDTQYF. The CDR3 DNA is TGTGCCAGCAGCTTAGGCCGGGAGGGCCGGACAGATACGCAGTATTTT.

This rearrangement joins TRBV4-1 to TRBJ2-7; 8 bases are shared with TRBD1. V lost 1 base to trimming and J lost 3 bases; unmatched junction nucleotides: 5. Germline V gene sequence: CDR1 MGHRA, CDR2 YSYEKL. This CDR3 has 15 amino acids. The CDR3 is CASSQGLGTGYEQYF. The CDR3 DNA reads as TGCGCCAGCAGCCAAGGGTTAGGGACAGGCTACGAGCAGTACTTC.

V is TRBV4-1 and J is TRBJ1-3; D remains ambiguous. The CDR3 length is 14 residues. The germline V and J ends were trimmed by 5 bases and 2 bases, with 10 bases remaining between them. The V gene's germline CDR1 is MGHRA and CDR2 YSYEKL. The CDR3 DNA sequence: TGCGCCAGCAGCTTCCGACAAGCTGGAAACACCATATATTTT. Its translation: CASSFRQAGNTIYF.

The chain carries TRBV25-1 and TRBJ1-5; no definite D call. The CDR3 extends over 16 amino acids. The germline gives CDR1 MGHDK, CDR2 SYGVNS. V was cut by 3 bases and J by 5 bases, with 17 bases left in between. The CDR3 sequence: CASSDLTGDGDQPQHF. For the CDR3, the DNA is TGTGCCAGCAGTGATTTAACTGGGGATGGAGATCAGCCCCAGCATTTT.

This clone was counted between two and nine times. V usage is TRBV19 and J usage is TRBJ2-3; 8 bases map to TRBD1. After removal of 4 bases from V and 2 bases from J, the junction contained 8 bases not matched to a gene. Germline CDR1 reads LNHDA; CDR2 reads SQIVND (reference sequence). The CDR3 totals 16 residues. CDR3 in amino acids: CASSTEGQGVTDTQYF. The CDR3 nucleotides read TGTGCCAGTAGTACCGAAGGACAGGGAGTCACAGATACGCAGTATTTT.

As DNA, the CDR3 is TGTGCCAGCAGCTCGCCCGAAGACAGGGATCAGGCCTACAATGAGCAGTTCTTC. Protein product: CASSSPEDRDQAYNEQFF. This chain uses TRBV11-2 with TRBJ2-1, with 7 bases identical to TRBD1. This CDR3 region has 18 residues. Trimming cost V 4 bases and J 2 bases; bases outside gene matches: 14. Germline loops: CDR1 SGHAT, CDR2 FQNNGV.

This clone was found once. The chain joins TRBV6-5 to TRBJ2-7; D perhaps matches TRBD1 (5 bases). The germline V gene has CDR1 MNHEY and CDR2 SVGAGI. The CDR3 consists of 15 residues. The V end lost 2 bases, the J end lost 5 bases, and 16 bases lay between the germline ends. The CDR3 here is CASSYGVGEIDEQYF. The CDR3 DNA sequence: TGTGCCAGCAGTTACGGGGTAGGGGAAATTGACGAGCAGTACTTC.

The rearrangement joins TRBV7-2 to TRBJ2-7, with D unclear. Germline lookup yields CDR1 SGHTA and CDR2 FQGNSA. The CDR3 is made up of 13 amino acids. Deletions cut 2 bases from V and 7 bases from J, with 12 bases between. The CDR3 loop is CASSLTGSLEQYF. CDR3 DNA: TGTGCCAGCAGCTTAACGGGTTCCCTTGAGCAGTACTTC.

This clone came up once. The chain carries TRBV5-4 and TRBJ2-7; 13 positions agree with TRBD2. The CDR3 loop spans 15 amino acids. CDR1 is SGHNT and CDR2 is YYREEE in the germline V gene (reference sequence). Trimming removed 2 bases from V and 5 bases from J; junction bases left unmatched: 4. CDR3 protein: CASSLLAGGPNEQYF. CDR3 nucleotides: TGTGCCAGCAGCTTACTAGCGGGAGGGCCTAACGAGCAGTACTTC.

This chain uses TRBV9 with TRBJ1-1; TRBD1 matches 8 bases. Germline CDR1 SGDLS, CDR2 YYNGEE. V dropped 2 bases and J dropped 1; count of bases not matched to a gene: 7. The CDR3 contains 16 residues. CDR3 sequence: CASSVVTGTGNTEAFF. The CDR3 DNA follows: TGTGCCAGCAGCGTCGTCACCGGGACAGGGAACACTGAAGCTTTCTTT.

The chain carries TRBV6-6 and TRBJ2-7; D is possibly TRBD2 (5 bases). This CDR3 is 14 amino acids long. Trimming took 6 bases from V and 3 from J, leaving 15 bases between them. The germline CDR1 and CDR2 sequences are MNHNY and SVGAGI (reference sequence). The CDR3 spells CASSGLGGRYEQYF. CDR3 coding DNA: TGTGCCAGCAGCGGACTTGGTGGGCGCTACGAGCAGTACTTC.

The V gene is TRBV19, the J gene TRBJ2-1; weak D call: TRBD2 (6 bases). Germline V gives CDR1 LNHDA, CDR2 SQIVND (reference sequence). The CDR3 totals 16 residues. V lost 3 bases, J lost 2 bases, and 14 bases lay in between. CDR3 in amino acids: CASSMSSAGTYNEQFF. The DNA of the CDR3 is TGTGCCAGTAGTATGTCATCGGCGGGAACCTACAATGAGCAGTTCTTC.

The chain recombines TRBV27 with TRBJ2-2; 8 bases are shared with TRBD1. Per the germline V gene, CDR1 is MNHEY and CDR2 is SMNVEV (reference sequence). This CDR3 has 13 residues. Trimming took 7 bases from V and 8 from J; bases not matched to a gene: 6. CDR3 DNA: TGTGCCAGCAAGACAGGGGCAGGAGGGGAGCTGTTTTTT. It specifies CASKTGAGGELFF.

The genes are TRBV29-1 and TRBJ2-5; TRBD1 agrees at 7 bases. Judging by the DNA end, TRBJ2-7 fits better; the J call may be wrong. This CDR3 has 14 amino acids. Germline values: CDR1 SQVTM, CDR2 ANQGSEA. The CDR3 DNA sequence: TGCAGCGTTGCCGCCGGGGACAGAGGCTACGAGCAGTACTTC. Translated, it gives CSVAAGDRGYEQYF.

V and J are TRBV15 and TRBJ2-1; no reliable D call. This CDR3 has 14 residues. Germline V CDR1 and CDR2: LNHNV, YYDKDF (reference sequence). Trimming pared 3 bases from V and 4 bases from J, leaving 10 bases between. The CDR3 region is CATSSPGRYNEQFF. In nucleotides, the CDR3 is TGTGCCACCAGCAGTCCCGGACGGTACAATGAGCAGTTCTTC.

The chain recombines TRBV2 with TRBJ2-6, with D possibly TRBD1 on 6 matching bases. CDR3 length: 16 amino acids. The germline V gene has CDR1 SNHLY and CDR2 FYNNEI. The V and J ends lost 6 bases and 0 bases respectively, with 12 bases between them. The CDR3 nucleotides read TGTGCCAGCAGAGCAGGGGTTAGCTCTGGGGCCAACGTCCTGACTTTC. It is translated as CASRAGVSSGANVLTF.

The chain's CDR3 is CASRLKGGEQFF. DNA for the CDR3: TGTGCCAGCAGACTTAAGGGGGGTGAGCAGTTCTTC. V usage is TRBV28 and J usage is TRBJ2-1, with D perhaps being TRBD1 or TRBD2 (6 bases each). V shed 6 bases and J shed 9 bases, with 12 bases lying between them. CDR1 is MDHEN and CDR2 is SYDVKM in the germline V gene. The CDR3 runs 12 residues.

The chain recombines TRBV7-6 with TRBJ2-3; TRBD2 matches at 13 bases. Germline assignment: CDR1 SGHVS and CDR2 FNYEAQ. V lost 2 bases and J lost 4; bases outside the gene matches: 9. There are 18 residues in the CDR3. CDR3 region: CASSLSKTSGRWADTQYF. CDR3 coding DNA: TGTGCCAGCAGCTTAAGCAAGACTAGCGGGAGGTGGGCAGATACGCAGTATTTT.

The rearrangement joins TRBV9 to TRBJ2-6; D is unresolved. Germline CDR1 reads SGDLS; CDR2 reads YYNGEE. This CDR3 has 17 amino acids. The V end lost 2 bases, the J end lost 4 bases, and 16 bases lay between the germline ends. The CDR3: CASSVAPRVAGANVLTF. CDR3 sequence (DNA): TGTGCCAGCAGCGTCGCCCCTCGGGTCGCCGGGGCCAACGTCCTGACTTTC.

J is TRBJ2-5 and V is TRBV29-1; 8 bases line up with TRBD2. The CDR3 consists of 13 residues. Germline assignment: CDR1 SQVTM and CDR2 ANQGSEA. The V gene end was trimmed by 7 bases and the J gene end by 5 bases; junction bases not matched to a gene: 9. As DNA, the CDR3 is TGCAGCGCCGAGGTAGCGGGAAGTGAGACCCAGTACTTC. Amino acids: CSAEVAGSETQYF.